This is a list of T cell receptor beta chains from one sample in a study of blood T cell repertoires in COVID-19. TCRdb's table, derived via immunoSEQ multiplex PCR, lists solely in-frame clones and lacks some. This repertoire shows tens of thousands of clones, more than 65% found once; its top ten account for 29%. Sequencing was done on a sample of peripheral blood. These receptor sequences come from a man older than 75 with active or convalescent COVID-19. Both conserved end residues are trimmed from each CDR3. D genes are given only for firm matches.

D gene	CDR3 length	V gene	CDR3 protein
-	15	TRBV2	ASSEGGSGRGNQPQH
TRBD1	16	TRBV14	ASSQDIVDRRRNSPLH
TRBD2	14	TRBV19	ASSIGLAGSTDTQY
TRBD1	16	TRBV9	ASSPQRTGGASGNTIY
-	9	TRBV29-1	SVEEGQGLY
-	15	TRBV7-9	ASSLAGAPSGANVLT
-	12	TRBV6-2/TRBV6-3	ASSYSGVGETQY
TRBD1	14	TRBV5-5	ASSSRTGNMPYEQY
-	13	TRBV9	ASTPNGGADEKLF
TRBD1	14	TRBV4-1	ASSQTRQGAWETQY
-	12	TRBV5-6	ASSLSGLRETQY
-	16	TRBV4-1	ASTQGVDDDYSNQPQH
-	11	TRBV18	ASSPGVNTEAF
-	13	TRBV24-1	ATSDLLDSFYEQY
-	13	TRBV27	ASSRSRVANEKLF
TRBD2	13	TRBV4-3	ASSQAGGGLNEQF
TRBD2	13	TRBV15	ATSRGLAGNNEQF
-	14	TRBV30	AWSVGRGWYGNTIY
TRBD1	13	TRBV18	ASSPGQGARETQY
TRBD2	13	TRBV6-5	ASSLVAGEYNEQF
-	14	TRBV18	ASSPPGGTYNQPQH
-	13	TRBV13	ASSLGRDSRIEQF
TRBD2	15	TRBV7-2	ASSFGLAGTYTDTQY
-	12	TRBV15	ATSRDIDKSPLF
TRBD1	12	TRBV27	ASRRGRQSGELF
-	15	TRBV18	ASSPPFVPDSSYEQY
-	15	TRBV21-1	ASSIRGDRGYYYGYT
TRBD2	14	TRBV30	AWSVTGGPNYGELF
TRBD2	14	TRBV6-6	ASSPELTSGRAEQY
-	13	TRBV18	ASSSRRGSYNEQF
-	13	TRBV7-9	ASSSTGGRSGEAF
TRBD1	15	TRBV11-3	ASSLVGLGQGNTEAF
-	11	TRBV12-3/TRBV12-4	ASSTGILETQY
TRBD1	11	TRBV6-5	ASSRTGFAEAF
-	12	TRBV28	ASRPYKPGYEQY
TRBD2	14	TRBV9	ASSVGERERLNEQF
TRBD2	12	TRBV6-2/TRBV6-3	ASSLGGSYNEQF
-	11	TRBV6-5	ASSSKRGGGYT
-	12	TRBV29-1	SVATSANTGELF
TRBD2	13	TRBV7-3	ASSSTSGGWNEQF
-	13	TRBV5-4	ASRLSRDSTDTQY
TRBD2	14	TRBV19	ASSSGGPSYYNEQF
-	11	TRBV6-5	ASNHQGIAEAF
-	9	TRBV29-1	SVERGNTIY
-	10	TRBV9	ASSRGNYEQY